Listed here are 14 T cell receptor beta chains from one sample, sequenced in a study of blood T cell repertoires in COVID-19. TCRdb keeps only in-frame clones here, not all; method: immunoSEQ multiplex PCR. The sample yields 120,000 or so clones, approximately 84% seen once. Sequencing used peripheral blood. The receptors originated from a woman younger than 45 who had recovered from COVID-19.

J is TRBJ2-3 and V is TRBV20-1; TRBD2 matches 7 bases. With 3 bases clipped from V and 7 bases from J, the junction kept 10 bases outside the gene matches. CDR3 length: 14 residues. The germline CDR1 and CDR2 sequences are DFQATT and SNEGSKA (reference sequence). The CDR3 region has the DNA TGCAGTGCTAGTAAGGCGGCGGGGGATCATACGCAGTATTTT. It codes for CSASKAAGDHTQYF.

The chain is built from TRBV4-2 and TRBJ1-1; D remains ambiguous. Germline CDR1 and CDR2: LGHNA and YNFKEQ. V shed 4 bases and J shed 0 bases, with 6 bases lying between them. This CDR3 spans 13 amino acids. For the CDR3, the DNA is TGTGCCAGCAGCCTTCGGGTGAACACTGAAGCTTTCTTT. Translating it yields CASSLRVNTEAFF.

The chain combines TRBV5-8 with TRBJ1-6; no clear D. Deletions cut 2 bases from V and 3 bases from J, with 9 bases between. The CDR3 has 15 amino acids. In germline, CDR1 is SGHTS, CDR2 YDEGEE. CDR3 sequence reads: CASSFAGNYNSPLHF. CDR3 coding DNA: TGTGCCAGCAGCTTCGCGGGGAACTATAATTCACCCCTCCACTTT.

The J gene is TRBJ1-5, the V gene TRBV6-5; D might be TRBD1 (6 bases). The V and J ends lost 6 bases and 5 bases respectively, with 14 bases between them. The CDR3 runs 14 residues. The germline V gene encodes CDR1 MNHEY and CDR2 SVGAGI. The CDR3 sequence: CASSAGVNYQPQHF. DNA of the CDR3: TGTGCCAGCAGCGCAGGGGTTAATTATCAGCCCCAGCATTTT.

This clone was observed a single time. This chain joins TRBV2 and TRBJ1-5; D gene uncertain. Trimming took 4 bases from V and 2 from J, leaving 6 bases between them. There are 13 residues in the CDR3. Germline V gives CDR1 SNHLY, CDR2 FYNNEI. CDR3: CASSGVGNQPQHF. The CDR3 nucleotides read TGTGCCAGCAGTGGAGTAGGCAATCAGCCCCAGCATTTT.

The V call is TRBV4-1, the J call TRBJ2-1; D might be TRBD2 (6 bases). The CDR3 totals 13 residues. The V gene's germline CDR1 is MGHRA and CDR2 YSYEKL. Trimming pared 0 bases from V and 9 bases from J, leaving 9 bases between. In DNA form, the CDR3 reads TGCGCCAGCAGCCAAGACCGGGGGATTGAGCAGTTCTTC. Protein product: CASSQDRGIEQFF.

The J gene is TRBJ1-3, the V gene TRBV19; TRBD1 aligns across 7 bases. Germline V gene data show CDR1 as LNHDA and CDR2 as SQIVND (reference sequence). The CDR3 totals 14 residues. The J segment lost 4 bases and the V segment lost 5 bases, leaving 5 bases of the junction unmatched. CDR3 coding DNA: TGTGCCAGTAGTCTCGGGACAGCGGGAAACACCATATATTTT. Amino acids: CASSLGTAGNTIYF. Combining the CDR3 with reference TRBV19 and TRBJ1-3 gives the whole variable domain DGGITQSPKYLFRKEGQNVTLSCEQNLNHDAMYWYRQDPGQGLRLIYYSQIVNDFQKGDIAEGYSVSREKKESFPLTVTSAQKNPTAFYLCASSLGTAGNTIYFGEGSWLTVV.

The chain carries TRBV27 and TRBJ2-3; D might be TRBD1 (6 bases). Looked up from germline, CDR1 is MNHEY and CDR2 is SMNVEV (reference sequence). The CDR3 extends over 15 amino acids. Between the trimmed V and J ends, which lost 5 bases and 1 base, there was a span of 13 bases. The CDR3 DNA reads TGTGCCAGCAGTACCAGGGGTCTTGGCACAGATACGCAGTATTTT. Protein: CASSTRGLGTDTQYF.

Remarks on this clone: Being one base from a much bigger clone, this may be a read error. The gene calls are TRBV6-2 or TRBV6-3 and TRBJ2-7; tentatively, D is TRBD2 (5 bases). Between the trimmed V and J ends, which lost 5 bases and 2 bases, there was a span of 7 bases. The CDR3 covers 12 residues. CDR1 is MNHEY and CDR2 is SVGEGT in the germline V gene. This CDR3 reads CASSPGAYEQYF. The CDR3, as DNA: TGTGCCAGCAGTCCCGGGGCCTACGAGCAGTACTTC.

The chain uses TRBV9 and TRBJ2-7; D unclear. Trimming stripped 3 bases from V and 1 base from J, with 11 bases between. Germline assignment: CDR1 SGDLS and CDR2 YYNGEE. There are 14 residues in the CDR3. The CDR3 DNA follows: TGTGCCAGCAGCGCACAGCCTTCTTCCTACGAGCAGTACTTC. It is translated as CASSAQPSSYEQYF.

CDR3 DNA: TGTGCCAGTAGTACCAGGGACGGCGGGAGGCCCTACGAGCAGTACTTC. This translates into CASSTRDGGRPYEQYF. The chain uses TRBV19 and TRBJ2-7, with TRBD2 matching 8 bases. The CDR3 is made up of 16 amino acids. Per the germline V gene, CDR1 is LNHDA and CDR2 is SQIVND (reference sequence). The V segment lost 4 bases and the J segment 2 bases; nucleotides outside the gene matches: 10.

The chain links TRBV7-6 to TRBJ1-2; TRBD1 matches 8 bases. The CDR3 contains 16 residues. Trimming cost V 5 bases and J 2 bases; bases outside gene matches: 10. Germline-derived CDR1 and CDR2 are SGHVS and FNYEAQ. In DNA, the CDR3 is TGTGCCAGCAGCCGACTCCGGACAGGGCTGAACTATGGCTACACCTTC. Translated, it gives CASSRLRTGLNYGYTF.

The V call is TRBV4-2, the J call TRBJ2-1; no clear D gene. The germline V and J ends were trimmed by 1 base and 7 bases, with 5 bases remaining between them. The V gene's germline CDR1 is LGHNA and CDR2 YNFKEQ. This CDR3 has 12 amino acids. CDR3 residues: CASSQGRNEQFF. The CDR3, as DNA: TGTGCCAGCAGCCAAGGTCGTAATGAGCAGTTCTTC.

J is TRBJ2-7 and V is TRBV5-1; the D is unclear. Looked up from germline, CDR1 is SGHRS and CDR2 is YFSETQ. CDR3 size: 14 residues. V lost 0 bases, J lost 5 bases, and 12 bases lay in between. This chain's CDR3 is CASSLADRGDEQYF. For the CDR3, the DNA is TGCGCCAGCAGCTTGGCCGACCGCGGAGACGAGCAGTACTTC. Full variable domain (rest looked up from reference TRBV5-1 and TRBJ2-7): KAGVTQTPRYLIKTRGQQVTLSCSPISGHRSVSWYQQTPGQGLQFLFEYFSETQRNKGNFPGRFSGRQFSNSRSEMNVSTLELGDSALYLCASSLADRGDEQYFGPGTRLTVT.